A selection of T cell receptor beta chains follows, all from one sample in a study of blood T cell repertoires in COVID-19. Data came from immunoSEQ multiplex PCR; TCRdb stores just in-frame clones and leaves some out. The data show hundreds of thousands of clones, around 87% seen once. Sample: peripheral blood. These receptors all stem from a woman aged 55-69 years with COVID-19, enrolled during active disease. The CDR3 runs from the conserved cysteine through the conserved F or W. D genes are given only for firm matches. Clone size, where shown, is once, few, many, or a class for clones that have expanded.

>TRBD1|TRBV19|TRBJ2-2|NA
TGTGCCAGTACAAGACAGGGGGCCGGAGGGGACACCGGGGAGCTGTTTTTT
CASTRQGAGGDTGELFF
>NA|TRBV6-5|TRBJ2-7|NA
TGTGCCAGCAGCCCGGACAGCTTCTACGAGCAGTACTTC
CASSPDSFYEQYF
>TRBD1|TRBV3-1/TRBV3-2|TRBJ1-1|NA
TGTGCCAGCAACACGGGATCAGGGGGCACTGAAGCTTTCTTT
CASNTGSGGTEAFF
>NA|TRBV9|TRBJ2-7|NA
TGTGCCAGCAGCGCGGGGGGCCCGGGATACGAGCAGTACTTC
CASSAGGPGYEQYF
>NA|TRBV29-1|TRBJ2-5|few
TGCAGCGTTGAAGACTGGACGGGGGAGGAGACCCAGTACTTC
CSVEDWTGEETQYF
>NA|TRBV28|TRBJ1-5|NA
TGTGCCAGCAGTTTGGTAGGGACAACCGGCAATCAGCCCCAGCATTTT
CASSLVGTTGNQPQHF
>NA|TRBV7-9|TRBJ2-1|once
TGTGCCAGCAGCTCAGGCTTAGGCAGAATAGATGAGCAGTTCTTC
CASSSGLGRIDEQFF
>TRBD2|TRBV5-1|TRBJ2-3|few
TGCGCCAGCAGCATAGGACTAGCGGGAGATACGCAGTATTTT
CASSIGLAGDTQYF
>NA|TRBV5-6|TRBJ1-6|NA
TGTGCCAGCACTGGGCGGAGGGGCTCCTATAATTCACCCCTCCACTTT
CASTGRRGSYNSPLHF
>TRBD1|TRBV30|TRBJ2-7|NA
TGTGCCTGGACCGGGGCAGGGGGCTACGAGCAGTACTTC
CAWTGAGGYEQYF
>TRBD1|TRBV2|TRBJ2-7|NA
TGTGCCAGCAGGATGGGACAGTTTACCTCCTACGAGCAGTACTTC
CASRMGQFTSYEQYF
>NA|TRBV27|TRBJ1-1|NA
TGTGCCAGCAGTCTAGACAGTAAATTTGGAAACCTCCCCACTGAAGCTTTCTTT
CASSLDSKFGNLPTEAFF
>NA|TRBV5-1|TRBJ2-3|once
TGCGCCAGCAGCCGAGGGGAGGCTCCAACAGATACGCAGTATTTT
CASSRGEAPTDTQYF
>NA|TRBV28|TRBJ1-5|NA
TGTGCCAGTTCTATGGAACAGTCTTTTCAGCCCCAGCATTTT
CASSMEQSFQPQHF
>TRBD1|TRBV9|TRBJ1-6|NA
TGTGCCAGCAGCTCGGGACAGGGAAATTCACCCCTCCACTTT
CASSSGQGNSPLHF
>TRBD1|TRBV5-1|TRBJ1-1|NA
TGCGCCAGCAGCGCCTGGACAGGGGAGGCTTTCTTT
CASSAWTGEAFF